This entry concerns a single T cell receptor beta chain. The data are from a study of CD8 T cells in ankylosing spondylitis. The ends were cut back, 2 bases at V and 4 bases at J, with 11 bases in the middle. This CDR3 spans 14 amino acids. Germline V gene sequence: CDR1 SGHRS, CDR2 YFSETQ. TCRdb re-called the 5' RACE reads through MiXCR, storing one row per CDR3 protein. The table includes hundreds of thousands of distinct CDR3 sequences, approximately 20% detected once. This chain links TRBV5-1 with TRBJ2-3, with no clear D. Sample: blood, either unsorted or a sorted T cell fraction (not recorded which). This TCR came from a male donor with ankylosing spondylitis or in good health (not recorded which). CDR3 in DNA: TGCGCCAGCAGCTTAGAGGTTCGAGCAGATACGCAGTATTTT. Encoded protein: CASSLEVRADTQYF.